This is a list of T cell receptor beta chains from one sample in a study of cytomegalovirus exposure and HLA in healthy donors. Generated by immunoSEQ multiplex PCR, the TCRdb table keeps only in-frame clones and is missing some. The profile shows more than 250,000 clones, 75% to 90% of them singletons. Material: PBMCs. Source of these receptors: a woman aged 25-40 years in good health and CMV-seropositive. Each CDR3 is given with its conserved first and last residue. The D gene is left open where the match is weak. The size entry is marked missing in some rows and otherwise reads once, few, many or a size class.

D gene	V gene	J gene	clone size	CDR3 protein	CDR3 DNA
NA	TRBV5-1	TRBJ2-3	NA	CASSPLGGRTSTDTQYF	TGCGCCAGCAGCCCCTTAGGGGGGCGGACTAGCACAGATACGCAGTATTTT
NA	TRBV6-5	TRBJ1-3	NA	CASTPTDSGNTIYF	TGTGCCAGCACCCCTACGGACTCTGGAAACACCATATATTTT
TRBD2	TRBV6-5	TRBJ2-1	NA	CASSYAGGSYNEQFF	TGTGCCAGCAGTTACGCGGGGGGCTCCTACAATGAGCAGTTCTTC
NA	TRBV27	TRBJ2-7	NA	CASSLGNTYEQYF	TGTGCCAGCAGTTTAGGGAATACCTACGAGCAGTACTTC
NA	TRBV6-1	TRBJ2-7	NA	CASLDGGLDEQYF	TGTGCCAGCTTGGATGGGGGGCTGGACGAGCAGTACTTC
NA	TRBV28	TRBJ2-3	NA	CASTPAGRDTRQYF	TGTGCCAGCACACCGGCAGGGAGGGACACCCGACAGTATTTT
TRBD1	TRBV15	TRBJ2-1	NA	CATSNTGQGINEQFF	TGTGCCACCAGCAACACGGGACAGGGGATCAATGAGCAGTTCTTC
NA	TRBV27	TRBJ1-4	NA	CASSRGTINEKLFF	TGTGCCAGCAGTCGCGGAACTATCAATGAAAAACTGTTTTTT
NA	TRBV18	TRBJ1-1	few	CASSPLDPWGGAFF	TGTGCCAGCTCACCACTGGACCCTTGGGGGGGAGCTTTCTTT
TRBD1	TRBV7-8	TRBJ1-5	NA	CASSTRDRDQPQHF	TGTGCCAGCAGCACCCGGGACAGGGACCAGCCCCAGCATTTT
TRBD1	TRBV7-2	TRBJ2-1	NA	CASSKQGAGSYNEQFF	TGTGCCAGCAGCAAACAGGGGGCGGGCTCCTACAATGAGCAGTTCTTC
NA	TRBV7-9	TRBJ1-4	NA	CASSLGQGREKLFF	TGTGCCAGCAGCTTAGGGCAGGGCCGAGAAAAACTGTTTTTT
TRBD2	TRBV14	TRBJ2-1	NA	CASSQTGLADFREQFF	TGTGCCAGCAGCCAAACGGGACTAGCGGACTTCCGGGAGCAGTTCTTC
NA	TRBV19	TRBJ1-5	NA	CASSIAVNQPQHF	TGTGCCAGTAGTATAGCCGTAAATCAGCCCCAGCATTTT
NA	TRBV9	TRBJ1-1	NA	CASSVGETLTNTEAFF	TGTGCCAGCAGCGTAGGGGAGACATTAACGAACACTGAAGCTTTCTTT
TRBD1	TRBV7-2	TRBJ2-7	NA	CASSPTGQGGFWEQYF	TGTGCCAGCAGCCCAACCGGACAGGGTGGCTTCTGGGAGCAGTACTTC
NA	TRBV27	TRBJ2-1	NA	CASSSEAYLYNEQFF	TGTGCCAGCAGTTCCGAAGCTTACCTGTACAATGAGCAGTTCTTC
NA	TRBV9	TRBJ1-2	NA	CASSVDPGQSYGYTF	TGTGCCAGCAGCGTAGATCCCGGACAGAGCTATGGCTACACCTTC
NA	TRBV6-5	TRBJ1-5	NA	CASSQGPGQPQHF	TGTGCCAGCAGTCAAGGCCCCGGTCAGCCCCAGCATTTT
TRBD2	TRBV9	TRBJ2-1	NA	CASSLSGRAYNEQFF	TGTGCCAGCAGCCTTAGCGGGAGGGCCTACAATGAGCAGTTCTTC
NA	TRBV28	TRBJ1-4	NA	CASSVATNEKLFF	TGTGCCAGCTCGGTCGCAACTAATGAAAAACTGTTTTTT
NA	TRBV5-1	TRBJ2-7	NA	CASSFTGYEQYF	TGCGCCAGCAGCTTTACAGGCTACGAGCAGTACTTC
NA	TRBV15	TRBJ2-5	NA	CATSRVTLGRLETQYF	TGTGCCACCAGCAGAGTGACCCTTGGACGTCTGGAGACCCAGTACTTC
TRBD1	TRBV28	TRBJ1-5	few	CASNPGGRNQPQHF	TGTGCCAGCAACCCAGGGGGCCGCAATCAGCCCCAGCATTTT
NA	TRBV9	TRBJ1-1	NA	CASSVEYTDTEAFF	TGTGCCAGCAGCGTAGAATACACGGATACCGAAGCTTTCTTT
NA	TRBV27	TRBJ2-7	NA	CASSTTGFPYEQYF	TGTGCCAGCAGTACCACAGGGTTCCCCTACGAGCAGTACTTC
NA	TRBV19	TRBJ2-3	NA	CASGYGTNTDTQYF	TGTGCCAGTGGTTACGGGACGAACACAGATACGCAGTATTTT
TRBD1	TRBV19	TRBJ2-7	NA	CASSINRGPYEQYF	TGTGCCAGTAGTATCAACAGGGGACCCTACGAGCAGTACTTC
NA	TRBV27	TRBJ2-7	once	CASSFSVGGSYEQYF	TGTGCCAGCAGTTTCTCCGTGGGGGGCTCCTACGAGCAGTACTTC